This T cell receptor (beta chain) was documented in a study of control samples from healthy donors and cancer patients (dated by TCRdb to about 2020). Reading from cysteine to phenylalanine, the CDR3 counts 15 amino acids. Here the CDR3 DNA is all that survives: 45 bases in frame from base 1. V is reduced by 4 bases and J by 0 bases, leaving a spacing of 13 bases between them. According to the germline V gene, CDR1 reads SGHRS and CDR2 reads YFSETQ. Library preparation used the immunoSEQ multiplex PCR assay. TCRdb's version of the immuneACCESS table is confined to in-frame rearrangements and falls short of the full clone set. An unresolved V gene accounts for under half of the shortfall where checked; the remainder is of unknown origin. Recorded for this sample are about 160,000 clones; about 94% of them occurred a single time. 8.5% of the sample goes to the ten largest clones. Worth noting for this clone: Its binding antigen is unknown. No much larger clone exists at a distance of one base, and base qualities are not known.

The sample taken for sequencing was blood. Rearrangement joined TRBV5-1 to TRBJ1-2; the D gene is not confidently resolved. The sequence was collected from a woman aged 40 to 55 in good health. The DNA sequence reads TGCGCCAGCAGCCTAGATCCTGGGGCTAACTATGGCTACACCTTC. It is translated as CASSLDPGANYGYTF.